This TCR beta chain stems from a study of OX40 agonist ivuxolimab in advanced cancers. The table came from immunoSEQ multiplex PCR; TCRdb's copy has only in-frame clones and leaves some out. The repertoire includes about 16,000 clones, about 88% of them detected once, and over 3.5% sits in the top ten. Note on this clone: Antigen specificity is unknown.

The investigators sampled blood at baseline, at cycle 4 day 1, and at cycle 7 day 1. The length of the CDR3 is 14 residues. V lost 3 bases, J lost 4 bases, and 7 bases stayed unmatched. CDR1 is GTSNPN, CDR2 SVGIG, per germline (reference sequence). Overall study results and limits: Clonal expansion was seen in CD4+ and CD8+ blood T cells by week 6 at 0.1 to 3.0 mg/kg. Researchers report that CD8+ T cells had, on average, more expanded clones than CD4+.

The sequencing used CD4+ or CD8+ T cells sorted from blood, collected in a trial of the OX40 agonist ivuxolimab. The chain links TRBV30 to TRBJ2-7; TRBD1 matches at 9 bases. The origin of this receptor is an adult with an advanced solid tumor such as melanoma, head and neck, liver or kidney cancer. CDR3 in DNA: TGTGCCTGGAGCGTGACAGGGGGATTTTACGAGCAGTACTTC. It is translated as CAWSVTGGFYEQYF.